This TCR beta chain was captured by sequencing in a study of identical twins. MiXCR was run by TCRdb on the 5' RACE reads, yielding one entry per CDR3 protein. The sample has 450,000 or so distinct CDR3 sequences, 13% to 15% seen once; the top ten hold about 0.53%. This clonotype was observed a few times. Germline trimming cut 0 bases from V and 11 bases from J; bases unmatched to any gene: 5. The CDR3 covers 13 residues. The germline gives CDR1 SGHRS, CDR2 YFSETQ. The data also belong to a second study, concerning yellow fever vaccine responses in identical twins.

V is TRBV5-1 and J is TRBJ1-1; 9 bases line up with TRBD1. Sequences were obtained from CD4+ T cells sorted from blood. The TCR comes from a young woman in good health. The CDR3: CASSLEGTGRAFF. DNA of the CDR3: TGCGCCAGCAGCTTGGAGGGGACAGGGCGGGCTTTCTTT.